This T cell receptor beta chain was sequenced in a study of T-cell memory formation after mild COVID-19. Study observations and caveats: Clones that shrank (day 15 to 85) were balanced CD4/CD8, whereas later expanders leaned CD4+. Certain responding clones were present in pre-infection memory, suggesting participation of cross-reactive memory.

As for this clonotype: Its antigen is still unknown.

The 5'RACE method, run with constant-segment primers, produced TCR alpha and TCR beta cDNA libraries (carrying sample barcodes and UMIs). TCRdb re-derived calls from the 5' RACE reads in MiXCR, one entry per CDR3 protein. Counted here are some 450,000 distinct CDR3 sequences, about a sixth occurring once; the ten biggest clones make up under 25%. The length of the CDR3 is 19 residues. Germline CDR1 reads SEHNR; CDR2 reads FQNEAQ (reference sequence). V was clipped by 4 bases and J by 0 bases, with 22 bases between them. V usage is TRBV7-9 and J usage is TRBJ2-1; tentative D call: TRBD1 (6 bases). The TCR originated in a man in his late teens or twenties who had mild COVID-19 (a few samples of this study predate the infection). Cell type and time point are not known. The sample comprised PBMCs or a T cell subset sorted from them (not recorded which). For the CDR3, the DNA is TGTGCCAGCAGCTACACTACAGGGCCTCGTAGGAGCTCCTACAATGAGCAGTTCTTC. Residues: CASSYTTGPRRSSYNEQFF.